These T cell receptor beta chains were read from a single sample in a study of OX40 agonist ivuxolimab in advanced cancers. The method was immunoSEQ multiplex PCR; TCRdb's version includes in-frame clones alone and lacks a portion of them. This table holds roughly 10,000 clones, 86% found once. The sample consisted of CD4+ or CD8+ T cells sorted from blood, taken in a trial of the OX40 agonist ivuxolimab. These receptors were taken from an adult with an advanced solid tumor such as melanoma, head and neck, liver or kidney cancer. Each CDR3 is given with its conserved first and last residue. Fields, in order: D gene, clone size, V gene, J gene, CDR3 DNA, CDR3 protein. D genes are given only for firm matches. Size is omitted from some rows. Given values are once, few, many or a class for expanded clones.

d_gene: NA; abundance: NA; v_gene: TRBV7-9; j_gene: TRBJ2-7; CDR3nt: TGTGCCAGCAGCCCCGCGGGCTACGAGCAGTACTTC; CDR3aa: CASSPAGYEQYF
d_gene: NA; abundance: once; v_gene: TRBV28; j_gene: TRBJ1-6; CDR3nt: TGTGCCAGCAGTTTCCCTCAGAGAGGATCACCCCTCCACTTT; CDR3aa: CASSFPQRGSPLHF
d_gene: NA; abundance: NA; v_gene: TRBV7-3; j_gene: TRBJ2-3; CDR3nt: TGTGCCAGCAGCTTAACAGGGGACACAGATACGCAGTATTTT; CDR3aa: CASSLTGDTDTQYF
d_gene: NA; abundance: NA; v_gene: TRBV27; j_gene: TRBJ1-4; CDR3nt: TGTGCCAGCAGGGGGATGGCTAATGAAAAACTGTTTTTT; CDR3aa: CASRGMANEKLFF
d_gene: NA; abundance: NA; v_gene: TRBV25-1; j_gene: TRBJ1-2; CDR3nt: TGTGCCAGCAGTGCGGGCGGGAACTATGGCTACACCTTC; CDR3aa: CASSAGGNYGYTF
d_gene: NA; abundance: NA; v_gene: TRBV4-1; j_gene: TRBJ2-1; CDR3nt: TGCGCCAGCAGCCAAGATGTTGGGGTCTCCACCTACAATGAGCAGTTCTTC; CDR3aa: CASSQDVGVSTYNEQFF
d_gene: NA; abundance: NA; v_gene: TRBV27; j_gene: TRBJ2-2; CDR3nt: TGTGCCAGCAGTTTACCCAGCGACCTGAACACCGGGGAGCTGTTTTTT; CDR3aa: CASSLPSDLNTGELFF
d_gene: NA; abundance: NA; v_gene: TRBV5-6; j_gene: TRBJ2-1; CDR3nt: TGTGCCAGCAGCCCCCCATCAGGGGCACGGCAGTTCTTC; CDR3aa: CASSPPSGARQFF
d_gene: TRBD1; abundance: once; v_gene: TRBV6-5; j_gene: TRBJ1-2; CDR3nt: TGTGCCAGCAGTTACCAAGGGGCAGGGGGCTATGGCTACACCTTC; CDR3aa: CASSYQGAGGYGYTF
d_gene: TRBD1; abundance: NA; v_gene: TRBV7-9; j_gene: TRBJ2-1; CDR3nt: TGTGCCAGCAGCTTTTCCCCCTCGGGACAGAACAATGAGCAGTTCTTC; CDR3aa: CASSFSPSGQNNEQFF
d_gene: NA; abundance: NA; v_gene: TRBV4-1; j_gene: TRBJ2-4; CDR3nt: TGCGCCAGCAGCCACTCCGGTGGAAACATTCAGTACTTC; CDR3aa: CASSHSGGNIQYF
d_gene: NA; abundance: NA; v_gene: TRBV20-1; j_gene: TRBJ2-3; CDR3nt: TGCAGTGCCGTTGAAGATACGCAGTATTTT; CDR3aa: CSAVEDTQYF
d_gene: NA; abundance: NA; v_gene: TRBV5-4; j_gene: TRBJ1-1; CDR3nt: TGTGCCAGCAGCTTGTCTGGGACGGCGAACACTGAAGCTTTCTTT; CDR3aa: CASSLSGTANTEAFF
d_gene: NA; abundance: NA; v_gene: TRBV29-1; j_gene: TRBJ2-7; CDR3nt: TGCAGCGTTGAATGGCTAACGGGATCCTACGAGCAGTACTTC; CDR3aa: CSVEWLTGSYEQYF
d_gene: NA; abundance: NA; v_gene: TRBV7-2; j_gene: TRBJ1-2; CDR3nt: TGTGCCAGCAGCTTATACATGGGTAACTATGGCTACACCTTC; CDR3aa: CASSLYMGNYGYTF
d_gene: NA; abundance: NA; v_gene: TRBV7-8; j_gene: TRBJ1-5; CDR3nt: TGTGCCAGCAGCTTAGTGGCAGGGGGCAATCAGCCCCAGCATTTT; CDR3aa: CASSLVAGGNQPQHF
d_gene: NA; abundance: NA; v_gene: TRBV11-2; j_gene: TRBJ2-3; CDR3nt: TGTGCCAGCAGCCCCGGGGCCTCATCAAGGGACACAGATACGCAGTATTTT; CDR3aa: CASSPGASSRDTDTQYF
d_gene: TRBD2; abundance: NA; v_gene: TRBV6-1; j_gene: TRBJ2-1; CDR3nt: TGTGCCAGCAGTGAAGGTAGCGGGGTCTACAATGAGCAGTTCTTC; CDR3aa: CASSEGSGVYNEQFF
d_gene: TRBD1; abundance: NA; v_gene: TRBV6-5; j_gene: TRBJ2-7; CDR3nt: TGTGCCAGCAGTTATGACAGGGTTTCCTACGAGCAGTACTTC; CDR3aa: CASSYDRVSYEQYF
d_gene: TRBD1; abundance: NA; v_gene: TRBV9; j_gene: TRBJ1-2; CDR3nt: TGTGCCAGCAGCGTCGGACAGGGGTCGGACGGCTACACCTTC; CDR3aa: CASSVGQGSDGYTF
d_gene: NA; abundance: NA; v_gene: TRBV29-1; j_gene: TRBJ1-2; CDR3nt: TGCAGCGTTGAAGATGGCGCGGGGGGCTACACCTTC; CDR3aa: CSVEDGAGGYTF
d_gene: NA; abundance: once; v_gene: TRBV7-9; j_gene: TRBJ1-2; CDR3nt: TGTGCCAGCAGCTTGTGGCCGGGCGACGGCTACACCTTC; CDR3aa: CASSLWPGDGYTF
d_gene: TRBD1; abundance: NA; v_gene: TRBV7-9; j_gene: TRBJ1-1; CDR3nt: TGTGCCAGCAGCTTACATGAGACGACAGGGAACATCGGAGCTTTCTTT; CDR3aa: CASSLHETTGNIGAFF
d_gene: TRBD2; abundance: once; v_gene: TRBV7-9; j_gene: TRBJ2-5; CDR3nt: TGTGCCAGCAGCTTAGTGGGCGGGGGAGAGACCCAGTACTTC; CDR3aa: CASSLVGGGETQYF
d_gene: NA; abundance: NA; v_gene: TRBV4-1; j_gene: TRBJ2-2; CDR3nt: TGCGCCAGCAGCCAAGTTTCTCCCGGCACCGGGGAGCTGTTTTTT; CDR3aa: CASSQVSPGTGELFF
d_gene: TRBD1; abundance: NA; v_gene: TRBV19; j_gene: TRBJ1-5; CDR3nt: TGTGCCAGTAACACCGGGACAGGGGAGTTCCAGCCCCAGCATTTT; CDR3aa: CASNTGTGEFQPQHF
d_gene: NA; abundance: NA; v_gene: TRBV19; j_gene: TRBJ1-1; CDR3nt: TGTGCCAGTAGGGATCAAGATGGGGGAAACACTGAAGCTTTCTTT; CDR3aa: CASRDQDGGNTEAFF
d_gene: NA; abundance: NA; v_gene: TRBV7-9; j_gene: TRBJ1-6; CDR3nt: TGTGCCAGCAGCCTCCGGGACCTCGACAATAATTCACCCCTCCACTTT; CDR3aa: CASSLRDLDNNSPLHF
d_gene: NA; abundance: NA; v_gene: TRBV4-1; j_gene: TRBJ2-1; CDR3nt: TGCGCCAGCAGCCATACCACGGGGCTAGCTAACGATGAGCAGTTCTTC; CDR3aa: CASSHTTGLANDEQFF
d_gene: NA; abundance: NA; v_gene: TRBV19; j_gene: TRBJ1-5; CDR3nt: TGTGCCAGTAGTATAGGGGGTAGCAATCAGCCCCAGCATTTT; CDR3aa: CASSIGGSNQPQHF
d_gene: NA; abundance: NA; v_gene: TRBV11-3; j_gene: TRBJ2-7; CDR3nt: TGTGCCAGCTCCGGGGGGGACAGCGCGTCCTACGAGCAGTACTTC; CDR3aa: CASSGGDSASYEQYF
d_gene: NA; abundance: NA; v_gene: TRBV19; j_gene: TRBJ2-7; CDR3nt: TGTGCCAGTAGCAGGAACCCCCCGGGGATCGAGCAGTACTTC; CDR3aa: CASSRNPPGIEQYF
d_gene: TRBD2; abundance: once; v_gene: TRBV6-5; j_gene: TRBJ2-3; CDR3nt: TGTGCCAGCAGTTACCGGACTAGCGGTAGCACAGATACGCAGTATTTT; CDR3aa: CASSYRTSGSTDTQYF